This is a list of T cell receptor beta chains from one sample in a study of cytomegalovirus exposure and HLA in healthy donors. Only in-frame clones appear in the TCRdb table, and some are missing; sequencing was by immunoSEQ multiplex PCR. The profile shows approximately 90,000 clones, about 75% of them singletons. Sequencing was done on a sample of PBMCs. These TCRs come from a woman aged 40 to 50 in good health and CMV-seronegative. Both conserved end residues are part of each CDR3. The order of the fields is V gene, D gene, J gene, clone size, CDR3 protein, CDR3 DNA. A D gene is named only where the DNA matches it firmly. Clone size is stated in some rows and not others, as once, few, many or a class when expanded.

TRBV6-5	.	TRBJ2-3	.	CASSYSRQGTDTQYF	TGTGCCAGCAGTTACTCCAGACAGGGCACAGATACGCAGTATTTT
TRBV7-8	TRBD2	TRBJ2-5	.	CASSFISGGSETQYF	TGTGCCAGCAGCTTCATTAGCGGGGGGTCGGAGACCCAGTACTTC
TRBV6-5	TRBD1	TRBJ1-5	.	CASSSQGARSNQPQHF	TGTGCCAGCAGTTCGCAGGGGGCGAGGAGCAATCAGCCCCAGCATTTT
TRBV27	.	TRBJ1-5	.	CASSYSGSNQPQHF	TGTGCCAGCAGTTATTCCGGTAGCAATCAGCCCCAGCATTTT
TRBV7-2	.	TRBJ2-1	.	CASRFLNEQFF	TGTGCCAGCCGTTTTCTAAATGAGCAGTTCTTC
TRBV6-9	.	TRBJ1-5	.	CASSFTTGNQPQHF	TGTGCCAGCAGTTTCACGACGGGGAATCAGCCCCAGCATTTT
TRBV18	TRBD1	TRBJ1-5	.	CASSRTGALNQPQHF	TGTGCCAGCTCAAGGACAGGGGCACTCAATCAGCCCCAGCATTTT
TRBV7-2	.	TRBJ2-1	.	CASSLGGASGNEQFF	TGTGCCAGCAGCCTGGGGGGAGCGAGTGGGAATGAGCAGTTCTTC
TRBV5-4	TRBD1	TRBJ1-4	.	CASSGGQGNEKLFF	TGTGCCAGCAGCGGGGGACAGGGCAATGAAAAACTGTTTTTT
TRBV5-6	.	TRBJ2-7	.	CASSLAVRGYEQYF	TGTGCCAGCAGCTTGGCGGTACGGGGATACGAGCAGTACTTC
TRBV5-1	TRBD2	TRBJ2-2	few	CASSLGTSGGPRGELFF	TGCGCCAGCAGCCTAGGGACTAGCGGGGGGCCACGCGGGGAGCTGTTTTTT
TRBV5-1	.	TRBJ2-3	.	CASSSQGGADTQYF	TGCGCCAGCAGCTCGCAGGGGGGCGCAGATACGCAGTATTTT
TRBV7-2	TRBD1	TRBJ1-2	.	CASSPQTGNGYTF	TGTGCCAGCAGCCCACAGACAGGGAACGGCTACACCTTC
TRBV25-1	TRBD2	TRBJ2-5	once	CASMGLAGETQYF	TGTGCCAGCATGGGACTAGCAGGCGAGACCCAGTACTTC
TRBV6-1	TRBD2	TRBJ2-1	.	CASSVSGRADALYNEQFF	TGTGCCAGCAGTGTATCCGGGAGGGCGGACGCACTTTACAATGAGCAGTTCTTC
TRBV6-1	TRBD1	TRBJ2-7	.	CASSEGTGLTYEQYF	TGTGCCAGCAGCGAGGGGACAGGACTAACCTACGAGCAGTACTTC
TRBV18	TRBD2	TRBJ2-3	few	CASSPPRSGESTDTQYF	TGTGCCAGCTCACCACCGAGAAGCGGGGAAAGCACAGATACGCAGTATTTT
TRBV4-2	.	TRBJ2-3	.	CASSQVATSTDTQYF	TGTGCCAGCAGCCAAGTAGCGACTAGCACAGATACGCAGTATTTT
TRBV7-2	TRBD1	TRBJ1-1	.	CASSLALSGGIVWTEAFF	TGTGCCAGCAGCTTAGCGCTCTCAGGGGGCATAGTTTGGACTGAAGCTTTCTTT
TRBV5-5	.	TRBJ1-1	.	CASSLTGSTEAFF	TGTGCCAGCAGCTTGACAGGCAGCACTGAAGCTTTCTTT
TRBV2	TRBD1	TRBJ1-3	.	CASRRQGSSGNTIYF	TGTGCCAGCAGGCGACAGGGGAGCTCTGGAAACACCATATATTTT
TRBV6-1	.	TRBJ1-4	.	CASMPFRTEGEKLFF	TGTGCCAGCATGCCCTTCAGGACAGAAGGGGAAAAACTGTTTTTT
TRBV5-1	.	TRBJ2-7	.	CASSFGESGNEQYF	TGCGCCAGCAGCTTTGGGGAGTCTGGGAACGAGCAGTACTTC